Each of the 15 T cell receptor beta chains below was sequenced from the same sample in a study of HIV-infected patients and healthy controls. Whole blood was used without fractionation, so all unsorted peripheral T cells were included. Alpha and beta constant-region primers primed reverse transcription of approximately 0.55 ug RNA. Alpha and beta chain libraries were made separately by chain-specific third strand synthesis with multiplexing indices. Via MiXCR, TCRdb re-called the 5' RACE reads, giving one row per CDR3 protein. The table lists about 10,000 distinct CDR3 sequences, 10% of them singletons. The sequences come from blood, collected before antiretroviral therapy. The receptor set was obtained from an adult with HIV infection.

The table lists this clonotype with many counts. Here the CDR3 reads CASSVEDRGYQETQYF. In DNA form, the CDR3 reads TGTGCCAGCAGCGTAGAGGACAGGGGGTATCAAGAGACCCAGTACTTC. The chain joins TRBV9 to TRBJ2-5; 10 nucleotides agree with TRBD1. The germline V gene has CDR1 SGDLS and CDR2 YYNGEE. The V and J ends lost 0 bases and 2 bases, in that order; junction bases with no gene match: 4. CDR3 length: 16 amino acids.

Many counts were recorded for this clonotype. The rearrangement links TRBV20-1 to TRBJ2-5; weak D call: TRBD2 (6 bases). Germline CDR1 DFQATT, CDR2 SNEGSKA (reference sequence). Trimming shortened V by 1 base and J by 4 bases, and 10 bases separated the two germline ends. This CDR3 is built from 13 residues. CDR3 region: CSARVRRGETQYF. The CDR3 DNA is TGCAGTGCTAGAGTACGGCGGGGAGAGACCCAGTACTTC.

The chain is built from TRBV19 and TRBJ2-3, with a possible D match to TRBD2 (6 bases). The CDR3 is made up of 16 amino acids. Germline V gene lookup returns CDR1 LNHDA and CDR2 SQIVND (reference sequence). Trimming took off 7 bases at V and 2 bases at J, with 19 bases between the two ends. In DNA form, the CDR3 reads TGTGCCAGTACCTCCCTTCTTAGCGGAGACACAGATACGCAGTATTTT. It codes for CASTSLLSGDTDTQYF.

This clonotype was found many times. This chain uses TRBV2 with TRBJ2-3, with 8 bases aligning to TRBD2. Germline CDR1 SNHLY, CDR2 FYNNEI. V shed 6 bases and J 5 bases; nucleotides not matched to a gene: 10. The CDR3 is 15 residues long. The CDR3 sequence is CASRMGLVGVDTQYF. The CDR3 bases are TGTGCCAGCAGGATGGGACTAGTAGGCGTAGATACGCAGTATTTT.

This clonotype showed up many times. This rearrangement joins TRBV7-2 to TRBJ2-1; tentatively, D is TRBD1 (6 bases). This CDR3 is built from 16 residues. Trimming removed 6 bases at V and 0 bases at J, with 15 bases between. The germline CDR1 and CDR2 sequences are SGHTA and FQGNSA. CDR3 coding DNA: TGTGCCAGCAGTCAACCAGGGGCAAGCTCCTACAATGAGCAGTTCTTC. Translation: CASSQPGASSYNEQFF. The entire variable domain, with the rest obtained from reference TRBV7-2 and TRBJ2-1, is as follows: GAGVSQSPSNKVTEKGKDVELRCDPISGHTALYWYRQSLGQGLEFLIYFQGNSAPDKSGLPSDRFSAERTGGSVSTLTIQRTQQEDSAVYLCASSQPGASSYNEQFFGPGTRLTVL.

This clonotype was observed many times. V is TRBV29-1 and J is TRBJ1-1, with D unclear. CDR3 length: 14 amino acids. Trimming removed 8 bases at V and 4 bases at J, with 20 bases between. Germline V gene sequence: CDR1 SQVTM, CDR2 ANQGSEA. CDR3 in DNA: TGCAGCCCCTGGTATTCGACTTTGGGCACTGAAGCTTTCTTT. This gives the protein CSPWYSTLGTEAFF.

This clonotype was counted ten times or more. The chain is built from TRBV5-1 and TRBJ2-7; the match to TRBD2 covers 12 bases. Germline CDR1 is SGHRS and CDR2 is YFSETQ. This CDR3 spans 13 amino acids. J was trimmed by 4 bases and V by 5 bases; bases with no gene match: 1. The CDR3 DNA follows: TGCGCCAGCAGACTAGCGGGGGGTTACGAGCAGTACTTC. It is translated as CASRLAGGYEQYF.

This clonotype was counted at least ten times. The rearrangement links TRBV6-2 or TRBV6-3 to TRBJ2-7; D gene uncertain. The CDR3 extends over 17 amino acids. Germline-derived CDR1 and CDR2 are MNHEY and SVGEGT. The V gene lost 8 bases and the J gene lost 2 bases, with 25 bases spanning the gap. CDR3 amino acids: CASARARAATFTYEQYF. CDR3 sequence (DNA): TGTGCCAGCGCACGAGCACGGGCAGCGACCTTTACCTACGAGCAGTACTTC.

This clonotype was recorded at least ten times. The chain has TRBV7-2 and TRBJ1-1, with 7 nucleotides matching TRBD1. CDR3 size: 17 residues. The junction had 11 bases not matched to a gene; V was cut back by 0 bases and J by 4 bases. Germline values: CDR1 SGHTA, CDR2 FQGNSA. CDR3 bases: TGTGCCAGCAGCTTAGCAGTATTACGACAGGGTAGCACTGAAGCTTTCTTT. It translates to CASSLAVLRQGSTEAFF. Using reference TRBV7-2 and TRBJ1-1 for the parts outside the CDR3, the full variable domain is GAGVSQSPSNKVTEKGKDVELRCDPISGHTALYWYRQSLGQGLEFLIYFQGNSAPDKSGLPSDRFSAERTGGSVSTLTIQRTQQEDSAVYLCASSLAVLRQGSTEAFFGQGTRLTVV.

Only a few counts were recorded for this clonotype. This chain links TRBV5-6 with TRBJ2-7; weak D call: TRBD2 (6 bases). This CDR3 is 14 amino acids long. With 0 bases removed from V and 7 bases from J, the gap between germline ends came to 14 bases. CDR1 and CDR2 from the germline V gene are SGHDT and YYEEEE. In DNA form, the CDR3 reads TGTGCCAGCAGCTTGGCCGCGGGACCCAGGGAGCAGTACTTC. Protein: CASSLAAGPREQYF.

This clonotype showed up many times. The CDR3 region has the DNA TGTGCCAGCAGTTCAGGGCAGTACGCCACTGAAGCTTTCTTT. Translating it yields CASSSGQYATEAFF. The J gene is TRBJ1-1, the V gene TRBV27; maybe TRBD1 (5 bases). The CDR3 covers 14 residues. In germline, CDR1 is MNHEY, CDR2 SMNVEV (reference sequence). Trimming stripped 4 bases from V and 4 bases from J, with 13 bases between.

This clonotype has a count of ten or more. V and J are TRBV6-5 and TRBJ2-7, with D hard to call. The CDR3 has 17 amino acids. Germline V gene data show CDR1 as MNHEY and CDR2 as SVGAGI. The germline V and J ends were trimmed by 0 bases and 5 bases, with 20 bases remaining between them. In DNA form, the CDR3 reads TGTGCCAGCAGTTACTCAAATCGGTTTAGGGAAATTCACGAGCAGTACTTC. Encoded protein: CASSYSNRFREIHEQYF.

This clonotype occurred many times. The rearrangement links TRBV6-2 or TRBV6-3 to TRBJ2-3; 12 bases map to TRBD2. This CDR3 contains 17 residues. Germline CDR1 is MNHEY and CDR2 is SVGEGT. Trimming cost V 4 bases and J 4 bases; bases outside gene matches: 9. Here the CDR3 DNA reads TGTGCCAGCAGTTCGCGAAGACTAGCGGGAGTAGCAGATACGCAGTATTTT. As protein: CASSSRRLAGVADTQYF.

This clonotype was counted at least ten times. This chain links TRBV2 with TRBJ2-5; D possibly corresponds to TRBD2 (6 bases). CDR3 length equals 15 residues. The ends were cut back, 3 bases at V and 5 bases at J, with 16 bases in the middle. Germline CDR1 is SNHLY and CDR2 is FYNNEI. The CDR3 sequence is CASSDRASAGETQYF. The CDR3, as DNA: TGTGCCAGCAGTGATAGGGCTAGCGCGGGGGAGACCCAGTACTTC.

This clonotype appeared many times. The chain employs TRBV9 and TRBJ2-2; the D is unclear. The CDR3 runs to 14 residues. V was cut by 0 bases and J by 1 base, with 4 bases left in between. CDR1 SGDLS and CDR2 YYNGEE come from the germline V gene. This CDR3 reads CASSVVGNTGELFF. As DNA, the CDR3 is TGTGCCAGCAGCGTAGTTGGGAACACCGGGGAGCTGTTTTTT.